The sequence of this T cell receptor (beta chain) was determined in a study of identical twins. Unique molecular identifiers were in the cDNA, with template-switch universal primer binding. TCRdb re-derived calls from the 5' RACE reads in MiXCR, one entry per CDR3 protein. The sample lists approximately 530,000 distinct CDR3 sequences; 20% to 25% were seen once. Only a few counts were recorded for this clonotype. V gave up 2 bases and J gave up 5 bases, with 13 bases separating them. Germline CDR1 reads MNHEY; CDR2 reads SMNVEV (reference sequence). The CDR3 is 16 amino acids. The same data also contributed to another study, on yellow fever vaccine responses in identical twins.

Sequenced sample: CD4+ T cells sorted from blood. This TCR was sampled from a woman aged 18-29 years in good health. This chain links TRBV27 with TRBJ1-6; D remains unclear. Here the CDR3 DNA reads TGTGCCAGCAGTTTAATATCCGGTCGGAATAATTCACCCCTCCACTTT. As protein: CASSLISGRNNSPLHF.